This passage covers 31 T cell receptor beta chains from one sample sequenced in a study of blood T cell repertoires in COVID-19. Measured with immunoSEQ multiplex PCR; TCRdb has only the in-frame clones, and not every one. Counted here are 120,000 to 150,000 clones, 80% to 90% occurring once; the ten biggest clones make up roughly a tenth. Sequencing was carried out using peripheral blood. These receptors came from a man in his sixties with active or convalescent COVID-19.

V is TRBV27 and J is TRBJ2-2; possibly TRBD2 for D (6 bases). Per the germline V gene, CDR1 is MNHEY and CDR2 is SMNVEV (reference sequence). The CDR3 contains 15 residues. V was clipped by 5 bases and J by 7 bases, with 17 bases between them. The CDR3 bases are TGTGCCAGCAGTCCTTTTCCGGGACTTGGCGGGGAGCTGTTTTTT. Translating it yields CASSPFPGLGGELFF.

The chain employs TRBV15 and TRBJ2-1; possible D gene TRBD1, 5 bases. Trimming pared 6 bases from V and 7 bases from J, leaving 16 bases between. CDR1 is LNHNV, CDR2 YYDKDF, per germline (reference sequence). The CDR3 sequence is 14 residues long. CDR3 amino acids: CATSRVQGSNEQFF. The CDR3 bases are TGTGCCACCAGTCGCGTGCAGGGCTCGAATGAGCAGTTCTTC.

As to this clone: The sample holds other DNA sequences that translate to the same CDR3. The V gene is TRBV7-2, the J gene TRBJ2-5; possible D gene TRBD2, 6 bases. The germline gives CDR1 SGHTA, CDR2 FQGNSA. The CDR3 loop spans 13 amino acids. Trimming left V 6 bases short and J 5 bases short, with 13 bases between. The CDR3 spells CASSLGGRETQYF. In nucleotides, the CDR3 is TGTGCCAGCAGTCTCGGGGGTAGGGAGACCCAGTACTTC. Full variable domain (remainder filled in from reference TRBV7-2 and TRBJ2-5): GAGVSQSPSNKVTEKGKDVELRCDPISGHTALYWYRQSLGQGLEFLIYFQGNSAPDKSGLPSDRFSAERTGGSVSTLTIQRTQQEDSAVYLCASSLGGRETQYFGPGTRLLVL.

This chain connects TRBV7-8 to TRBJ1-1; TRBD1 matches at 7 bases. Germline V gene data show CDR1 as SGHVS and CDR2 as FQNEAQ. This CDR3 has 15 amino acids. V shed 4 bases and J 6 bases; nucleotides not matched to a gene: 11. CDR3 bases: TGTGCCAGCAGCTCGGGACAGTTTGGAATGCCTGAAGCTTTCTTT. Translating gives CASSSGQFGMPEAFF.

In this sample, this clone turned up a few times. This rearrangement joins TRBV7-3 to TRBJ2-1, with D perhaps matching TRBD2 (5 bases). Trimming pared 5 bases from V and 9 bases from J, leaving 11 bases between. The germline V gene has CDR1 SGHTA and CDR2 FQGTGA. The CDR3 has 12 residues. This CDR3 reads CASSADFGEQFF. CDR3 DNA sequence: TGTGCCAGCAGCGCGGACTTCGGTGAGCAGTTCTTC.

The V call is TRBV3-1 (or the pseudogene TRBV3-2), the J call TRBJ2-7; no definite D call. Germline loops: CDR1 LGHDT, CDR2 YNNKEL (reference sequence). Trimming left V 1 base short and J 9 bases short, with 10 bases between. The CDR3 is 12 amino acids. This CDR3 reads CASSQGLVRQYF. In nucleotides, the CDR3 is TGTGCCAGCAGCCAAGGGCTCGTAAGGCAGTACTTC.

The chain combines TRBV5-4 with TRBJ2-7; TRBD1 matches 8 bases. Germline V lookup: CDR1 SGHNT, CDR2 YYREEE (reference sequence). The CDR3 sequence is 15 residues long. V lost 4 bases, J lost 2 bases, and 8 bases stayed unmatched. Here the CDR3 reads CASSRGQGGAYEQYF. CDR3 coding DNA: TGTGCCAGCAGCAGAGGACAGGGTGGGGCCTACGAGCAGTACTTC.

The V gene is TRBV7-9, the J gene TRBJ1-5, with unresolved D. Germline V CDR1 and CDR2: SEHNR, FQNEAQ (reference sequence). This CDR3 is built from 12 residues. V lost 1 base and J 11 bases, leaving 9 bases between the germline ends. This CDR3 is CASSLVGSAQHF. The DNA for the CDR3 is TGTGCCAGCAGCTTAGTTGGCTCAGCCCAGCATTTT.

V is TRBV19 and J is TRBJ2-1, with TRBD1 matching 7 bases. V was pared by 3 bases and J by 3 bases, with 5 bases of the junction left unmatched. The germline V gene has CDR1 LNHDA and CDR2 SQIVND (reference sequence). CDR3 length: 15 residues. The CDR3 DNA is TGTGCCAGTAGTATGGCACAGGGGTTCTACAATGAGCAGTTCTTC. Protein product: CASSMAQGFYNEQFF. The whole variable domain, filled in from reference TRBV19 and TRBJ2-1, reads DGGITQSPKYLFRKEGQNVTLSCEQNLNHDAMYWYRQDPGQGLRLIYYSQIVNDFQKGDIAEGYSVSREKKESFPLTVTSAQKNPTAFYLCASSMAQGFYNEQFFGPGTRLTVL.

The chain uses TRBV28 and TRBJ2-1; 8 nucleotides match TRBD2. The germline CDR1 and CDR2 sequences are MDHEN and SYDVKM. The length of the CDR3 is 16 residues. V was clipped by 2 bases and J by 12 bases; unmatched bases: 15. Here the CDR3 DNA reads TGTGCCAGCAGTTTAATCTCTAGCGGGCGAAGAGCAGCGCAGTTCTTC. It specifies CASSLISSGRRAAQFF.

The CDR3 protein is CAISAAGEETQYF. The CDR3 DNA is TGTGCCATCAGTGCGGCGGGGGAAGAGACCCAGTACTTC. The chain joins TRBV10-3 to TRBJ2-5; 7 bases are a match to TRBD2. Trimming took 4 bases from V and 3 from J; bases not matched to a gene: 2. CDR3 length equals 13 residues. Germline V gene lookup returns CDR1 ENHRY and CDR2 SYGVKD.

J is TRBJ2-1 and V is TRBV6-5; the match to TRBD2 covers 14 bases. Trimming took 5 bases from V and 10 from J; bases not matched to a gene: 7. The CDR3 loop spans 15 amino acids. Germline CDR1 reads MNHEY; CDR2 reads SVGAGI. For the CDR3, the DNA is TGTGCCAGCAGTCGGACTAGCGGGAGGCTACAAGAGCAGTTCTTC. Translating gives CASSRTSGRLQEQFF.

The rearrangement uses TRBV7-6 and TRBJ2-7, with 8 nucleotides matching TRBD1. The germline CDR1 and CDR2 sequences are SGHVS and FNYEAQ. V was pared by 3 bases and J by 3 bases, with 4 bases of the junction left unmatched. The length of the CDR3 is 14 residues. The CDR3 DNA follows: TGTGCCAGCAGCTTGCAGGGGGCGGTCTACGAGCAGTACTTC. It specifies CASSLQGAVYEQYF.

The genes are TRBV11-2 and TRBJ2-7; 15 bases agree with TRBD2. The CDR3 is 18 residues long. In germline, CDR1 is SGHAT, CDR2 FQNNGV. Germline trimming cut 5 bases from V and 5 bases from J; bases unmatched to any gene: 13. The CDR3 is CASSPDPPGLAGGHEQYF. The DNA of the CDR3 is TGTGCCAGCAGCCCAGACCCCCCGGGACTAGCGGGAGGTCACGAGCAGTACTTC.

The gene calls are TRBV19 and TRBJ1-2, with D unclear. Trimming cost V 4 bases and J 1 base, with 7 bases left between them. The CDR3 loop spans 13 amino acids. Per germline, CDR1 LNHDA and CDR2 SQIVND (reference sequence). CDR3 amino acids: CASSTGNNYGYTF. The DNA for the CDR3 is TGTGCCAGTAGTACCGGGAATAACTATGGCTACACCTTC.

This rearrangement joins TRBV4-1 to TRBJ2-7; TRBD2 matches 7 bases. The CDR3 has 14 residues. From germline, CDR1 is MGHRA and CDR2 YSYEKL. V was clipped by 1 base and J by 6 bases; unmatched bases: 6. The CDR3 coding sequence is TGCGCCAGCAGCCAAGTACAGGCTAGCGGCGAGCAGTACTTC. Protein product: CASSQVQASGEQYF.

This sequence joins TRBV28 and TRBJ2-7, with 12 bases fitting TRBD1. Per the germline V gene, CDR1 is MDHEN and CDR2 is SYDVKM. Trimming took 6 bases from V and 4 from J; bases not matched to a gene: 16. This CDR3 is built from 18 residues. CDR3 bases: TGTGCCAGCAGGTCGGGACAGGGGGCCCCGGGAGGTCCATACGAGCAGTACTTC. Encoded protein: CASRSGQGAPGGPYEQYF.

This clone appeared once. The CDR3 sequence is CASSSQGYSYNEQFF. The CDR3 DNA sequence: TGTGCCAGCAGCTCACAGGGCTACTCCTACAATGAGCAGTTCTTC. This chain links TRBV5-4 with TRBJ2-1; D might be TRBD1 (6 bases). CDR3 length: 15 residues. V lost 3 bases and J lost 0, with 10 bases in between. Germline CDR1 reads SGHNT; CDR2 reads YYREEE (reference sequence).

This chain joins TRBV7-8 and TRBJ2-3; D perhaps matches TRBD2 (6 bases). The V end was cut by 1 base, the J end by 0 bases, with 8 bases between. Germline loops: CDR1 SGHVS, CDR2 FQNEAQ. CDR3 size: 15 residues. The CDR3: CASSLVGTSTDTQYF. CDR3 coding DNA: TGTGCCAGCAGCTTAGTAGGGACTAGCACAGATACGCAGTATTTT.

The chain combines TRBV7-2 with TRBJ2-4, with a possible D match to TRBD1 (5 bases). Trimming took 3 bases from V and 7 from J, leaving 13 bases between them. Germline V CDR1 and CDR2: SGHTA, FQGNSA. The CDR3 is 14 residues long. The CDR3 nucleotides are TGTGCCAGCAGCTTCGGTGGGGCAGGTAACATTCAGTACTTC. Protein product: CASSFGGAGNIQYF.

The chain recombines TRBV19 with TRBJ1-5, with D perhaps matching TRBD1 (5 bases). V was clipped by 6 bases and J by 1 base, with 13 bases between them. The germline gives CDR1 LNHDA, CDR2 SQIVND (reference sequence). The CDR3 is 15 residues long. Here the CDR3 reads CASSTTGGSNQPQHF. The CDR3, as DNA: TGTGCCAGTAGCACCACAGGTGGGAGCAATCAGCCCCAGCATTTT.

The rearrangement joins TRBV18 to TRBJ1-5; unclear D gene. Trimming cost V 6 bases and J 2 bases, with 8 bases left between them. Germline V gene sequence: CDR1 KGHSH, CDR2 LQKENI. The CDR3 runs to 13 residues. The CDR3 DNA reads as TGTGCCAGCTCGGCCGGGGGCAATCAGCCCCAGCATTTT. Translating it yields CASSAGGNQPQHF.

The CDR3 sequence: CASSQDGGLSNQPQHF. The CDR3, as DNA: TGTGCCAGCAGTCAAGATGGCGGGTTAAGCAATCAGCCCCAGCATTTT. The chain recombines TRBV2 with TRBJ1-5; D unclear. The CDR3 extends over 16 amino acids. Germline CDR1 is SNHLY and CDR2 is FYNNEI. V was pared by 5 bases and J by 1 base, with 15 bases between.

V usage is TRBV5-1 and J usage is TRBJ2-2, with 7 bases that match TRBD2. Germline lookup yields CDR1 SGHRS and CDR2 YFSETQ. CDR3 length: 16 amino acids. V dropped 4 bases and J dropped 2; count of bases not matched to a gene: 8. CDR3 nucleotide sequence: TGCGCCAGCAGCAGTTTGAGCGGGGCTAACACCGGGGAGCTGTTTTTT. Translating gives CASSSLSGANTGELFF.

The chain uses TRBV18 and TRBJ1-5, with TRBD1 matching over 10 bases. The germline V gene encodes CDR1 KGHSH and CDR2 LQKENI. CDR3 length: 19 amino acids. Trimming cost V 4 bases and J 4 bases; bases outside gene matches: 16. The CDR3 reads CASSLYAGGTGALNQPQHF. DNA of the CDR3: TGTGCCAGCTCACTGTATGCGGGCGGGACAGGGGCCCTAAATCAGCCCCAGCATTTT.

The chain has TRBV14 and TRBJ1-1; no firm D call. V lost 2 bases and J lost 5, with 3 bases in between. The CDR3 has 11 amino acids. Germline V gives CDR1 SGHDN, CDR2 FVKESK. CDR3: CASSQHTEAFF. CDR3 bases: TGTGCCAGCAGCCAACATACTGAAGCTTTCTTT. Together with reference TRBV14 and TRBJ1-1, the CDR3 gives the full variable domain: EAGVTQFPSHSVIEKGQTVTLRCDPISGHDNLYWYRRVMGKEIKFLLHFVKESKQDESGMPNNRFLAERTGGTYSTLKVQPAELEDSGVYFCASSQHTEAFFGQGTRLTVV.

The chain links TRBV25-1 to TRBJ2-7; 8 nucleotides match TRBD1. The J segment lost 6 bases and the V segment lost 4 bases, leaving 8 bases of the junction unmatched. This CDR3 has 14 residues. Germline V gives CDR1 MGHDK, CDR2 SYGVNS. The CDR3 spells CASSAGGPGREQYF. Here the CDR3 DNA reads TGTGCCAGCAGTGCAGGGGGCCCCGGACGCGAGCAGTACTTC.

The chain recombines TRBV9 with TRBJ1-1, with D tentatively TRBD1 (5 bases). Looked up from germline, CDR1 is SGDLS and CDR2 is YYNGEE. V lost 0 bases to trimming and J lost 9 bases, with 18 bases between them. The CDR3 is 15 amino acids. The CDR3 region has the DNA TGTGCCAGCAGCGTAGGAGGTTCGGGGGAGGGTAAAGCTTTCTTT. It is translated as CASSVGGSGEGKAFF.

The chain has TRBV7-9 and TRBJ2-3, with 12 bases aligning to TRBD2. The CDR3 is 16 amino acids. Germline V gene data show CDR1 as SEHNR and CDR2 as FQNEAQ (reference sequence). V shed 5 bases, J shed 6 bases, and the junction held 9 bases outside the gene matches. The DNA of the CDR3 is TGTGCCAGCAGCCTTGGACTAGCGGGGTTCAAGGATACGCAGTATTTT. Protein: CASSLGLAGFKDTQYF. Full variable domain (remainder filled in from reference TRBV7-9 and TRBJ2-3): DTGVSQNPRHKITKRGQNVTFRCDPISEHNRLYWYRQTLGQGPEFLTYFQNEAQLEKSRLLSDRFSAERPKGSFSTLEIQRTEQGDSAMYLCASSLGLAGFKDTQYFGPGTRLTVL.

V usage is TRBV28 and J usage is TRBJ1-1; TRBD1 agrees at 8 bases. The V and J ends lost 8 bases and 7 bases, in that order; junction bases with no gene match: 21. The length of the CDR3 is 17 residues. Germline loops: CDR1 MDHEN, CDR2 SYDVKM. The CDR3 sequence is CASLKKGQVPPPFEAFF. CDR3 nucleotides: TGTGCCAGCCTTAAAAAGGGACAGGTTCCCCCCCCTTTTGAAGCTTTCTTT. Variable domain in full (rest from reference TRBV28 and TRBJ1-1): DVKVTQSSRYLVKRTGEKVFLECVQDMDHENMFWYRQDPGLGLRLIYFSYDVKMKEKGDIPEGYSVSREKKERFSLILESASTNQTSMYLCASLKKGQVPPPFEAFFGQGTRLTVV.

The chain combines TRBV5-1 with TRBJ1-2, with 7 bases fitting TRBD1. Per the germline V gene, CDR1 is SGHRS and CDR2 is YFSETQ. The CDR3 has 16 residues. V shed 5 bases and J 7 bases; nucleotides not matched to a gene: 17. CDR3 DNA sequence: TGCGCCAGCAGGGATGGCGGGACAGCCGGATATCGTGGCTACACCTTC. Amino acids: CASRDGGTAGYRGYTF.